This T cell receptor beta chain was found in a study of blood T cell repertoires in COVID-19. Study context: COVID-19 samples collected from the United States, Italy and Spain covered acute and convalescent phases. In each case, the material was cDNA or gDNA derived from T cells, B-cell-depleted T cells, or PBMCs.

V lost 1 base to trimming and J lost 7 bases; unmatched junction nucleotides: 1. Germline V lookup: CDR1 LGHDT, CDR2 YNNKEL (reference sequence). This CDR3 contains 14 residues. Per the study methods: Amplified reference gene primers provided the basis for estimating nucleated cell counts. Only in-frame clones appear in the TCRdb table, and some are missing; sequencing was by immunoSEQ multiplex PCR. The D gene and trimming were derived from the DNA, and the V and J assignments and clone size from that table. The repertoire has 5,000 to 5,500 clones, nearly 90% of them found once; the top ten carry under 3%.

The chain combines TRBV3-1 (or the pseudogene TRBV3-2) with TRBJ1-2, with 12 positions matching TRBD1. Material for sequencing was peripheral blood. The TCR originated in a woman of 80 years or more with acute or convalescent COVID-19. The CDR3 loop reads CASSQAGQGAGYTF. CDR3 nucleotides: TGTGCCAGCAGCCAAGCGGGACAGGGGGCTGGCTACACCTTC.